The text below deals with one TCR beta chain. Its antigen is as yet unknown. These data come from a study of identical twins. Study-level findings and limits: Abundant cord blood beta clonotypes carried fewer insertions; memory repertoires showed none.

Germline V CDR1 and CDR2: SGDLS, YYNGEE. The CDR3 loop spans 13 amino acids. V lost 4 bases and J lost 3, with 11 bases in between. Unique molecular identifiers were present on the cDNA, and a universal primer site came from template switching. TCRdb used MiXCR to reprocess the 5' RACE reads, holding one entry per CDR3 protein. The top ten hold 35% to 45% of the sample, which has 210,000 or so distinct CDR3 sequences, more than 15% seen once. This same sample was also taken into another study, of T cells expressing NK-cell markers. Per that paper: The study drew TCR beta repertoires from sorted CD3+CD56+NKG2C+, CD3+CD56+NKG2C- and CD3+CD56-NKG2C+ T cells.

This TCR derives from a woman under 30 in good health. What was sequenced was CD8+ T cells sorted from blood. The genes are TRBV9 and TRBJ2-7, with a possible D match to TRBD2 (6 bases). CDR3 coding DNA: TGTGCCAGCAGCATCGGGACTGGCTACGAGCAGTACTTC. The encoded protein is CASSIGTGYEQYF.